This T cell receptor (beta chain) was sequenced during a study of cytomegalovirus exposure and HLA in healthy donors. Findings and limits, study-wide: Across donors, most TCRs were seen rarely, yet some public ones were widespread.

In the case of this clone: Its target is unknown.

60 Vbeta and 13 Jbeta primers were used in PCR. Libraries were prepared by immunoSEQ multiplex PCR; TCRdb keeps only in-frame clonotypes and omits some of them. The table records some 170,000 clones, roughly 89% of them present only once. Germline-derived CDR1 and CDR2 are MGHRA and YSYEKL. There are 14 residues in the CDR3. J was trimmed by 2 bases and V by 6 bases; bases with no gene match: 7. The chain joins TRBV4-1 to TRBJ2-7; 7 positions agree with TRBD2. Sample: PBMCs. The TCR was taken from a woman in her 30s in good health and CMV-seronegative. The CDR3 is CASRSLADPYEQYF. The CDR3 coding sequence is TGCGCCAGCAGATCGCTAGCGGACCCCTACGAGCAGTACTTC.